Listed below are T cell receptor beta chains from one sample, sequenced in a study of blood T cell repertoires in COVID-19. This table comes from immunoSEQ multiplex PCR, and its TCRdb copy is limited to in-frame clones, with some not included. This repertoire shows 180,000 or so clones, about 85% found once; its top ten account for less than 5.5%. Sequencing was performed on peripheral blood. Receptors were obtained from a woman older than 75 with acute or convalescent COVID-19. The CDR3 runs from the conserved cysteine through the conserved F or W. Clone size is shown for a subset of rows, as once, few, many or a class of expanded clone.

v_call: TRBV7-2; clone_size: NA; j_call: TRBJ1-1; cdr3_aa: CASSRTPFWAFF
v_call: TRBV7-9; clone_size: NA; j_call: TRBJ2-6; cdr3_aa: CASSYIAPGANVLTF
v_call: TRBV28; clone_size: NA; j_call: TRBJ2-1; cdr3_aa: CASSLSLGKFF
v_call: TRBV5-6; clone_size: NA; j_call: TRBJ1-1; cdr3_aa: CASSLWLTGLNTEAFF
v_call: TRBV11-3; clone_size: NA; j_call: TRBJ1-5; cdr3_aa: CASSLPGQLFSNQPQHF
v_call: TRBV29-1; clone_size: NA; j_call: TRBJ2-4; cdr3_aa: CSVERGTGGRNIQYF
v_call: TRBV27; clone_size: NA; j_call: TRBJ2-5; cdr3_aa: CASSRRDRGIQETQYF
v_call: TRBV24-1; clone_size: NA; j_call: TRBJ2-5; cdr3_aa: CATSDQAETQYF
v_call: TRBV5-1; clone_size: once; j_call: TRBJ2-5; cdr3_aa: CASSLDTQGFQETQYF
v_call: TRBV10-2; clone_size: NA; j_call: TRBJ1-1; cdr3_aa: CASGPIGANTEAFF
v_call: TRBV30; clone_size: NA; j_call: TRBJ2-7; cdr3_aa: CAWTGPSASGRYEQYF
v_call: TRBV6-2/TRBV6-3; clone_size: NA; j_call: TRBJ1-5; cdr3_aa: CASSYSGQAQPQHF
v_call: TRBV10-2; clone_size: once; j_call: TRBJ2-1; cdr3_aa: CASCLRAGVNEQFF
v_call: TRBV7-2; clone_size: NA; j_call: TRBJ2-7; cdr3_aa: CASSSRDRSYEQYF
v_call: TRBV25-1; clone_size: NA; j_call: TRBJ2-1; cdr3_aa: CASSLGHEQFF
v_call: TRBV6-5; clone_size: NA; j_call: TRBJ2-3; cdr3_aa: CASRIGTATDTQYF
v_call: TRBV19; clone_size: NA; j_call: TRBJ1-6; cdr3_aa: CASPSDRGRSPLHF
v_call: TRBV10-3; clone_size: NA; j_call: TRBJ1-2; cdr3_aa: CAIRAPGDGGYTF
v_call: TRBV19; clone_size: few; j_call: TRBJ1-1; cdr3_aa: CASRLTGAIRNTEAFF
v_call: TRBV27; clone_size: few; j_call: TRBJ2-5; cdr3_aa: CASSLLAGSQETQYF
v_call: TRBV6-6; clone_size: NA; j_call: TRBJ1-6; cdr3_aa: CASSLIQDRPLHF
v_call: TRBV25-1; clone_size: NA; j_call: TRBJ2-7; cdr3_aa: CASSDPSGRAHEQYF
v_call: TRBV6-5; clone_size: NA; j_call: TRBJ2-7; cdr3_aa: CASSHSRGRTDEQYF
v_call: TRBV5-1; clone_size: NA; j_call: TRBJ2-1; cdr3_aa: CASNSIGSSYNEQFF
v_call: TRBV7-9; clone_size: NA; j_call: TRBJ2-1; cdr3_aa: CASSLLAGGPATYNEQFF
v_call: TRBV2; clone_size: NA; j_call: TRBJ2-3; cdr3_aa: CASRAGRTDTQYF
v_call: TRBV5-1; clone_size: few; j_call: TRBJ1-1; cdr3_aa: CASSVTGGTEAFF
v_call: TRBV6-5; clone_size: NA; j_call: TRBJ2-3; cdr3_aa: CASSYRAGVGADTQYF
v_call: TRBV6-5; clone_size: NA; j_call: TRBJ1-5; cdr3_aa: CASSYTTGGGQPQHF
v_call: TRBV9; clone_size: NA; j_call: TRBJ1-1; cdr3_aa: CASSALRGNTEAFF
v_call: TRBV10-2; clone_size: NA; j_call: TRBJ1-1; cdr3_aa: CASRRTGGATEAFF
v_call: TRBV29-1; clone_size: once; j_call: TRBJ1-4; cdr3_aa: CSVSPGTQEKLFF
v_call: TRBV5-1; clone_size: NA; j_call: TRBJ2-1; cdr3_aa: CASSPRQVTNNEQFF
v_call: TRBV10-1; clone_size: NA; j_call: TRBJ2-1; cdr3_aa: CASSELAVDTYNEQFF
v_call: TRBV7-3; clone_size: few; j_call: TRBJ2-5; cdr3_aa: CASSPGSGQETQYF
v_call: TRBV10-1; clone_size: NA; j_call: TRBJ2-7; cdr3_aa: CASTGGLAGGYEQYF